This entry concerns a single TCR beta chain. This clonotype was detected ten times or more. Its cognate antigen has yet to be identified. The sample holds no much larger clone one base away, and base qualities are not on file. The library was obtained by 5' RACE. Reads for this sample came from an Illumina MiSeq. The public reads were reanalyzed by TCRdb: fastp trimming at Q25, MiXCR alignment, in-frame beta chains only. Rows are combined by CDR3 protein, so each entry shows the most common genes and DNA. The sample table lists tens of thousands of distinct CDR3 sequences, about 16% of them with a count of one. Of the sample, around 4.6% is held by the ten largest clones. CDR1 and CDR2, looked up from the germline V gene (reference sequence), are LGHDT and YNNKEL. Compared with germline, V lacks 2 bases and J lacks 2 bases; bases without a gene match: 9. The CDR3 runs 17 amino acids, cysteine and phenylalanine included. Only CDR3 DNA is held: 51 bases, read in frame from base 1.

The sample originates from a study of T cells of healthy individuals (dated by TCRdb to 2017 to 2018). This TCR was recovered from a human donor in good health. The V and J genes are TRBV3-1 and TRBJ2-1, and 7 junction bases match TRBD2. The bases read TGTGCCAGCAGCCAAATCCACCTAGCGGATACCTACAATGAGCAGTTCTTC. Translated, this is CASSQIHLADTYNEQFF.